This T cell receptor (beta chain) was obtained from a study of blood T cell repertoires in COVID-19. The wider study: Italy, Spain and the United States were the sources of the convalescent and acute COVID-19 samples.

Germline V gene sequence: CDR1 SEHNR, CDR2 FQNEAQ (reference sequence). There are 15 residues in the CDR3. V dropped 2 bases and J dropped 5; count of bases not matched to a gene: 5. Assay used: immunoSEQ multiplex PCR; TCRdb lists only in-frame clones, some missing. The sample consists of fewer than 400,000 clones, 86% of them appearing once. Clinical histories supplied by participants themselves formed the basis of cohort assignment. The TCR was taken from a man aged 25 to 40 who had recovered from COVID-19. V usage is TRBV7-9 and J usage is TRBJ2-7; 11 bases are a match to TRBD2. Sequenced input: PBMCs or T cells enriched from blood (not recorded which). The CDR3 spells CASSLTTSGSHEQYF. CDR3 coding DNA: TGTGCCAGCAGCTTAACTACTAGCGGGAGTCACGAGCAGTACTTC.